The 32 T cell receptor beta chains in this list originate from one sample, sequenced in a study of human T cells and chemical hapten exposure. TCRdb fed the RACE reads into MiXCR, producing one record per CDR3 protein. The sample shows around 99,000 distinct CDR3 sequences, around 10% of them seen only once. Time point here: patch test 2, 6 weeks after DPC sensitization. The treatment denotes: therapeutic diphenylcyclopropenone sensitization with weekly scalp DPC. This sample comprised whole blood, obtained in connection with sensitization to the hapten diphenylcyclopropenone (DPC). The source is a man aged 35-49 years with alopecia areata. Some clones in this sample may be carry-over from other donors' samples.

The V and J genes are TRBV6-2 or TRBV6-3 and TRBJ2-5, with 7 bases identical to TRBD2. The CDR3 loop spans 15 amino acids. Germline V gene lookup returns CDR1 MNHEY and CDR2 SVGEGT. The V and J ends lost 2 bases and 3 bases, in that order; junction bases with no gene match: 6. The CDR3 region has the DNA TGTGCCAGCAGTTACGGCGGGCGGGAGAAAGAGACCCAGTACTTC. It translates to CASSYGGREKETQYF.

This clonotype has just a few counts. This rearrangement joins TRBV24-1 to TRBJ2-5; TRBD1 aligns across 9 bases. The J segment lost 0 bases and the V segment lost 4 bases, leaving 2 bases of the junction unmatched. The CDR3 loop spans 15 amino acids. CDR1 and CDR2 from the germline V gene are KGHDR and SFDVKD. The CDR3 DNA sequence: TGTGCCACCAGTGAGGGACAGGGTTACCAAGAGACCCAGTACTTC. It encodes CATSEGQGYQETQYF.

This clonotype came up a few times. The V gene is TRBV28, the J gene TRBJ2-3, with a possible D match to TRBD2 (6 bases). V lost 3 bases, J lost 2 bases, and 12 bases lay in between. Germline V gene data show CDR1 as MDHEN and CDR2 as SYDVKM. This CDR3 is 15 amino acids long. This chain's CDR3 is CASSFVSGHTDTQYF. DNA of the CDR3: TGTGCCAGCAGTTTTGTTAGCGGACACACAGATACGCAGTATTTT.

This chain joins TRBV30 and TRBJ1-4; weak D call: TRBD1 (5 bases). The germline gives CDR1 GTSNPN, CDR2 SVGIG (reference sequence). Trimming removed 4 bases at V and 6 bases at J, with 15 bases between. The CDR3 is 14 amino acids. The CDR3 region is CAWNLDSPDEKLFF. Here the CDR3 DNA reads TGTGCCTGGAATCTTGACAGTCCGGATGAAAAACTGTTTTTT.

V is TRBV11-2 and J is TRBJ1-2, with TRBD1 as a possible D gene (5 bases). Looked up from germline, CDR1 is SGHAT and CDR2 is FQNNGV. Trimming took off 4 bases at V and 6 bases at J, with 9 bases between the two ends. The CDR3 runs 12 residues. CDR3 amino acids: CASSSTVNGYTF. Here the CDR3 DNA reads TGTGCCAGCAGCTCGACAGTTAATGGCTACACCTTC. Using reference TRBV11-2 and TRBJ1-2 for the parts outside the CDR3, the full variable domain is EAGVAQSPRYKIIEKRQSVAFWCNPISGHATLYWYQQILGQGPKLLIQFQNNGVVDDSQLPKDRFSAERLKGVDSTLKIQPAKLEDSAVYLCASSSTVNGYTFGSGTRLTVV.

The chain is built from TRBV5-6 and TRBJ2-5; maybe TRBD1 (6 bases). The CDR3 covers 13 residues. Germline V gives CDR1 SGHDT, CDR2 YYEEEE. The V and J ends lost 0 bases and 14 bases respectively, with 17 bases between them. DNA for the CDR3: TGTGCCAGCAGCTTGGCCGGGACACCAAAAGTCTACTTC. This encodes CASSLAGTPKVYF.

This clonotype was found many times. The chain links TRBV11-2 to TRBJ1-4; the D is unclear. Germline V gene data show CDR1 as SGHAT and CDR2 as FQNNGV. This CDR3 is 14 amino acids long. Trimming cost V 5 bases and J 4 bases, with 11 bases left between them. The CDR3 coding sequence is TGTGCCAGCAGCGAAGGACGGATTAATGAAAAACTGTTTTTT. Its translation: CASSEGRINEKLFF.

The chain employs TRBV7-6 and TRBJ2-3; D is unresolved. Deletions cut 5 bases from V and 2 bases from J, with 11 bases between. Germline CDR1 is SGHVS and CDR2 is FNYEAQ. The CDR3 is 14 residues long. DNA for the CDR3: TGTGCCAGCAGCCAATACCGACACACAGATACGCAGTATTTT. Amino acids: CASSQYRHTDTQYF.

J is TRBJ1-6 and V is TRBV5-5; TRBD1 agrees at 7 bases. The junction had 6 bases not matched to a gene; V was cut back by 5 bases and J by 7 bases. Germline V gene lookup returns CDR1 SGHKS and CDR2 YYEKEE (reference sequence). This CDR3 is built from 14 residues. The CDR3 sequence: CASRRQGQNSPLHF. CDR3 bases: TGTGCCAGCAGACGACAGGGTCAAAATTCACCCCTCCACTTT.

About this clonotype: With a much larger clone just one base away, this may be a read error. The DNA is left out, because the CDR3 cannot be placed on it with certainty; the CDR3 is given as TCRdb lists it. The chain couples TRBV7-2 to TRBJ2-5; the listed D gene, TRBD2, was not tested against the DNA. The CDR3 is 17 residues long, ends included. Germline CDR1 SGHTA, CDR2 FQGNSA. The CDR3 loop is CASSLVGSGALQETLYF.

V is TRBV7-9 and J is TRBJ2-2; D remains unclear. This CDR3 has 16 residues. V was clipped by 5 bases and J by 3 bases, with 16 bases between them. Germline loops: CDR1 SEHNR, CDR2 FQNEAQ (reference sequence). CDR3 in amino acids: CASSQPRHRDTGELFF. CDR3 nucleotides: TGTGCCAGCAGCCAGCCCAGACATAGGGACACCGGGGAGCTGTTTTTT.

This clonotype was counted many times. The gene calls are TRBV25-1 and TRBJ1-1; D might be TRBD1 (5 bases). There are 13 residues in the CDR3. CDR1 MGHDK and CDR2 SYGVNS come from the germline V gene. With 1 base removed from V and 6 bases from J, the gap between germline ends came to 9 bases. CDR3 DNA sequence: TGTGCCAGCAGTGAATGGGGGTCCCCTGAAGCTTTCTTT. Its protein is CASSEWGSPEAFF.

This clonotype was counted a few times. This chain joins TRBV24-1 and TRBJ2-1; 8 bases match TRBD1. From germline, CDR1 is KGHDR and CDR2 SFDVKD. This CDR3 is built from 14 residues. V lost 10 bases and J lost 10; bases outside the gene matches: 14. CDR3 DNA: TGTGCCACAACCGGTGGACAGGGTTCTTACGAGCAGTTCTTC. Translated, it gives CATTGGQGSYEQFF.

This clonotype appeared a few times. The genes are TRBV11-2 and TRBJ2-1; 9 nucleotides agree with TRBD1. The CDR3 covers 14 residues. Unmatched junction bases numbered 8, after V lost 5 bases and J lost 9 bases. Germline-derived CDR1 and CDR2 are SGHAT and FQNNGV. CDR3 region: CASSTGQGSVEQFF. The CDR3 nucleotides read TGTGCCAGCAGCACGGGACAGGGCTCGGTTGAGCAGTTCTTC.

This clonotype has a count of ten or more. V usage is TRBV3-1 and J usage is TRBJ1-4; D remains ambiguous. Germline loops: CDR1 LGHDT, CDR2 YNNKEL (reference sequence). Trimming removed 4 bases at V and 0 bases at J, with 9 bases between. This CDR3 has 15 residues. As DNA, the CDR3 is TGTGCCAGCAGCCTCGGGTCCTCAACTAATGAAAAACTGTTTTTT. Translating gives CASSLGSSTNEKLFF.

Ten or more counts support this clonotype. This sequence joins TRBV30 and TRBJ1-1; no firm D call. CDR1 is GTSNPN, CDR2 SVGIG, per germline (reference sequence). The CDR3 spans 17 residues. V was shortened by 0 bases and J by 1 base, with 18 bases between the two germline ends. This CDR3 reads CAWSVNPLGEGNTEAFF. In DNA form, the CDR3 reads TGTGCCTGGAGTGTAAATCCGCTTGGGGAAGGGAACACTGAAGCTTTCTTT.

The chain joins TRBV6-6 to TRBJ2-3; 8 bases agree with TRBD2. CDR3 length: 14 residues. V lost 5 bases to trimming and J lost 3 bases; unmatched junction nucleotides: 4. The germline CDR1 and CDR2 sequences are MNHNY and SVGAGI (reference sequence). CDR3 nucleotide sequence: TGTGCCAGCAGTCTGGGACTAGGGACAGATACGCAGTATTTT. Its translation is CASSLGLGTDTQYF.

This clonotype was detected many times. The V gene is TRBV29-1, the J gene TRBJ1-1; D may be TRBD1 (5 bases). From germline, CDR1 is SQVTM and CDR2 ANQGSEA. This CDR3 has 13 amino acids. V lost 8 bases, J lost 4 bases, and 17 bases lay in between. CDR3: CSILTGAATEAFF. DNA of the CDR3: TGCAGCATTCTAACCGGGGCGGCCACTGAAGCTTTCTTT.

The chain couples TRBV7-2 to TRBJ2-3, with 10 bases lining up with TRBD2. CDR1 SGHTA and CDR2 FQGNSA come from the germline V gene. With V trimmed by 3 bases and J by 5 bases, 5 bases remained unmatched. The CDR3 consists of 15 residues. This chain's CDR3 is CASSFPLAGVDTQYF. CDR3 in DNA: TGTGCCAGCAGCTTCCCTCTAGCGGGAGTAGATACGCAGTATTTT. The full variable domain, in which reference TRBV7-2 and TRBJ2-3 provide the parts outside the CDR3, is GAGVSQSPSNKVTEKGKDVELRCDPISGHTALYWYRQSLGQGLEFLIYFQGNSAPDKSGLPSDRFSAERTGGSVSTLTIQRTQQEDSAVYLCASSFPLAGVDTQYFGPGTRLTVL.

Ten or more counts support this clonotype. V is TRBV7-8 and J is TRBJ2-5, with a weak D call TRBD1 (6 bases). V lost 5 bases, J lost 6 bases, and 19 bases lay in between. The CDR3 length is 15 residues. The germline gives CDR1 SGHVS, CDR2 FQNEAQ. The CDR3 DNA follows: TGTGCCAGCAGCCCGAACAGGGTCGGTATAAAGACCCAGTACTTC. It codes for CASSPNRVGIKTQYF.

The chain uses TRBV6-2 or TRBV6-3 and TRBJ2-1, with 9 positions matching TRBD1. Germline values: CDR1 MNHEY, CDR2 SVGEGT. The CDR3 sequence is 13 residues long. With 6 bases clipped from V and 13 bases from J, the junction kept 10 bases outside the gene matches. Here the CDR3 DNA reads TGTGCCAGCAGGCCCGGGACAGGGTCTACCCAGTTCTTC. This codes for CASRPGTGSTQFF.

V usage is TRBV7-9 and J usage is TRBJ1-4; no clear D. CDR1 and CDR2 from the germline V gene are SEHNR and FQNEAQ (reference sequence). The ends were cut back, 1 base at V and 4 bases at J, with 10 bases in the middle. The CDR3 is made up of 15 amino acids. For the CDR3, the DNA is TGTGCCAGCAGCTTAGTCGTGGCTCTTAATGAAAAACTGTTTTTT. Encoded protein: CASSLVVALNEKLFF.

The rearrangement uses TRBV19 and TRBJ2-3, with unresolved D. CDR1 and CDR2 (germline): LNHDA, SQIVND (reference sequence). With 3 bases removed from V and 2 bases from J, the gap between germline ends came to 9 bases. The CDR3 is 14 residues long. The CDR3 here is CASSIHGPTDTQYF. CDR3 bases: TGTGCCAGTAGTATCCACGGGCCCACAGATACGCAGTATTTT. The whole variable domain, remainder taken from reference TRBV19 and TRBJ2-3, is DGGITQSPKYLFRKEGQNVTLSCEQNLNHDAMYWYRQDPGQGLRLIYYSQIVNDFQKGDIAEGYSVSREKKESFPLTVTSAQKNPTAFYLCASSIHGPTDTQYFGPGTRLTVL.

The chain's CDR3 is CASSLGLAGGEQYV. Here the CDR3 DNA reads TGTGCCAGCAGCTTGGGACTAGCGGGAGGCGAGCAGTACGTC. The V and J genes are TRBV7-9 and TRBJ2-7, with 15 bases lining up with TRBD2. This CDR3 comprises 14 residues. V trimming: 3 bases; J trimming: 6 bases; junction bases outside the gene matches: 0. In germline, CDR1 is SEHNR, CDR2 FQNEAQ (reference sequence).

The J gene is TRBJ2-7, the V gene TRBV24-1; D perhaps matches TRBD2 (5 bases). Trimming stripped 8 bases from V and 0 bases from J, with 13 bases between. Germline V gives CDR1 KGHDR, CDR2 SFDVKD. This CDR3 spans 14 amino acids. The CDR3: CATTRRESSYEQYF. CDR3 DNA sequence: TGTGCCACCACCCGAAGGGAGAGCTCCTACGAGCAGTACTTC.

This chain links TRBV20-1 with TRBJ2-1; no clear D gene. CDR1 DFQATT and CDR2 SNEGSKA come from the germline V gene (reference sequence). CDR3 size: 13 residues. The CDR3 nucleotides are TGCAGCCTTACCCGAATCTCCTACAATGAGCAGTTCTTC. Its translation: CSLTRISYNEQFF.

This clonotype came up a few times. This chain uses TRBV20-1 with TRBJ2-7, with D perhaps given as TRBD1 or TRBD2 (5 bases each). V was trimmed by 5 bases and J by 7 bases, leaving 24 bases between them. In germline, CDR1 is DFQATT, CDR2 SNEGSKA (reference sequence). The CDR3 covers 15 residues. The CDR3 region has the DNA TGCAGTGCTGGAGGACGTGCAGGGATGGTAAGGGAGCAGTACTTC. Protein product: CSAGGRAGMVREQYF.

Ten or more counts support this clonotype. This chain links TRBV28 with TRBJ1-1; D not resolved. Germline values: CDR1 MDHEN, CDR2 SYDVKM. Trimming pared 5 bases from V and 5 bases from J, leaving 21 bases between. This CDR3 is 16 amino acids long. Written as DNA, the CDR3 is TGTGCCAGCAGTCCCGTCGATGACGGTCTTAAGACTGAAGCTTTCTTT. Translation gives CASSPVDDGLKTEAFF. The full variable domain, rest sourced from reference TRBV28 and TRBJ1-1, is DVKVTQSSRYLVKRTGEKVFLECVQDMDHENMFWYRQDPGLGLRLIYFSYDVKMKEKGDIPEGYSVSREKKERFSLILESASTNQTSMYLCASSPVDDGLKTEAFFGQGTRLTVV.

The chain joins TRBV4-2 to TRBJ2-5, with 8 bases that match TRBD1. The CDR3 is 15 residues long. The J segment lost 2 bases and the V segment lost 4 bases, leaving 6 bases of the junction unmatched. The germline CDR1 and CDR2 sequences are LGHNA and YNFKEQ. CDR3 bases: TGTGCCAGCAGCCCGGGGACAGGTCTTCAAGAGACCCAGTACTTC. This translates into CASSPGTGLQETQYF.

This clonotype was seen a handful of times. This chain joins TRBV5-1 and TRBJ2-3; TRBD2 aligns across 11 bases. Germline CDR1 and CDR2: SGHRS and YFSETQ. J lost 5 bases, V lost 2 bases, and 4 bases had no gene match. The CDR3 contains 15 residues. Here the CDR3 DNA reads TGCGCCAGCAGCTTTGGTCTAGCGGGGGGAGATACGCAGTATTTT. Translating gives CASSFGLAGGDTQYF.

This chain uses TRBV21-1 with TRBJ1-5; the table names TRBD1, a call not compared with the DNA. TRBV21-1 is recorded as a pseudogene. The CDR3 is 16 residues long. The CDR3 region has the DNA TGTGCCAGCAGCAAAGTTCAGGGGGGTGACAATCAGCCCCAGCATTTT. This gives the protein CASSKVQGGDNQPQHF.

This clonotype was found a few times. The chain is built from TRBV6-2 or TRBV6-3 and TRBJ2-7; 7 bases line up with TRBD1. This CDR3 is 17 amino acids long. The germline V gene encodes CDR1 MNHEY and CDR2 SVGEGT. Trimming removed 2 bases from V and 1 base from J; junction bases left unmatched: 11. The CDR3 region has the DNA TGTGCCAGCAGTTACCCCACTACAGGGGAAACTTCCTACGAGCAGTACTTC. Translated: CASSYPTTGETSYEQYF.